Presented here are 7 T cell receptor beta chains from one specimen sequenced in a study of blood T cell repertoires in COVID-19. Assay: immunoSEQ multiplex PCR; the TCRdb copy retains only in-frame clones and omits some. The sample includes over 110,000 clones, roughly 79% of them seen just once. The sample consisted of peripheral blood. These TCRs come from an older woman with acute or convalescent COVID-19.

This clone showed up just a few times. The chain links TRBV7-9 to TRBJ2-5, with 8 bases identical to TRBD1. The germline V gene has CDR1 SEHNR and CDR2 FQNEAQ (reference sequence). With 5 bases clipped from V and 5 bases from J, the junction kept 10 bases outside the gene matches. CDR3 length: 15 amino acids. The CDR3 is CASSAPQGARETQYF. For the CDR3, the DNA is TGTGCCAGCAGCGCACCTCAGGGGGCTAGGGAGACCCAGTACTTC.

This clone has just one count. The rearrangement joins TRBV6-6 to TRBJ2-5, with 8 bases matching TRBD1. V dropped 2 bases and J dropped 7; count of bases not matched to a gene: 6. The CDR3 runs to 14 residues. Germline-derived CDR1 and CDR2 are MNHNY and SVGAGI (reference sequence). The chain's CDR3 is CASSYTGQGATQYF. The CDR3 DNA follows: TGTGCCAGCAGTTACACCGGACAGGGAGCGACCCAGTACTTC.

The chain combines TRBV3-1 (or the pseudogene TRBV3-2) with TRBJ2-3, with 11 bases matching TRBD2. The CDR3 contains 17 residues. Germline values: CDR1 LGHDT, CDR2 YNNKEL (reference sequence). The J segment lost 3 bases and the V segment lost 0 bases, leaving 5 bases of the junction unmatched. The CDR3 region is CASSQDRGLAVTDTQYF. The CDR3 DNA follows: TGTGCCAGCAGCCAAGATAGGGGACTAGCGGTTACAGATACGCAGTATTTT.

This clone was picked up a small number of times. V usage is TRBV11-2 and J usage is TRBJ2-2; tentatively, D is TRBD1 (6 bases). V shed 1 base and J shed 7 bases, with 13 bases lying between them. Germline lookup yields CDR1 SGHAT and CDR2 FQNNGV. The CDR3 sequence is 15 residues long. The CDR3 loop is CASSLGLGTNGELFF. The DNA of the CDR3 is TGTGCCAGCAGCTTAGGTCTGGGGACAAACGGGGAGCTGTTTTTT.

This chain links TRBV6-1 with TRBJ1-1, with 7 bases identical to TRBD1. Trimming took 1 base from V and 4 from J; bases not matched to a gene: 3. Germline values: CDR1 MNHNS, CDR2 SASEGT. The CDR3 extends over 14 amino acids. The CDR3 region is CASSEVGQITEAFF. DNA for the CDR3: TGTGCCAGCAGTGAAGTGGGACAGATCACTGAAGCTTTCTTT.

With respect to this clone: Other DNA sequences in this specimen translate into the identical CDR3. This sequence joins TRBV5-1 and TRBJ2-7, with a tentative D call TRBD1 (6 bases). V was shortened by 3 bases and J by 0 bases, with 13 bases between the two germline ends. CDR3 size: 15 residues. The germline V gene encodes CDR1 SGHRS and CDR2 YFSETQ. CDR3 nucleotides: TGCGCCAGCAGCTCCCGAACAGGGTCCTCCTACGAGCAGTACTTC. It codes for CASSSRTGSSYEQYF.

This chain joins TRBV5-4 and TRBJ2-7; D is undetermined. The CDR3 runs 15 residues. Germline V gives CDR1 SGHNT, CDR2 YYREEE (reference sequence). The V end lost 0 bases, the J end lost 4 bases, and 14 bases lay between the germline ends. CDR3: CASSLDPGLAYEQYF. The CDR3 DNA reads as TGTGCCAGCAGCTTGGACCCCGGGTTGGCGTACGAGCAGTACTTC.